This T cell receptor (beta chain) was retrieved from a study of cytomegalovirus exposure and HLA in healthy donors. Primers included in the PCR were 60 Vbeta and 13 Jbeta primers. Method: immunoSEQ multiplex PCR; TCRdb's copy keeps in-frame clones and lacks some. The sample has roughly 180,000 clones, around four fifths seen once. The CDR3 contains 15 residues. CDR1 and CDR2 from the germline V gene are MDHEN and SYDVKM. V was clipped by 8 bases and J by 6 bases, with 20 bases between them. This TCR was recovered from a man in his thirties or forties in good health and CMV-seronegative. The chain carries TRBV28 and TRBJ2-1; no reliable D call. The specimen was PBMCs. CDR3 nucleotides: TGTGCCAGCTGCGTGGCCAGGCTATTCGGCAATGAGCAGTTCTTC. Translating it yields CASCVARLFGNEQFF.